One sample yielded the 13 T cell receptor beta chains listed below, sequenced in a study of T cell responses to AZD1222 COVID-19 vaccine. Generated by immunoSEQ multiplex PCR, the TCRdb table keeps only in-frame clones and is missing some. The repertoire holds around 120,000 clones, with about 90% as singletons. The sample here was peripheral blood, taken on day 0 of AZD1222 vaccination. Receptors originate from an adult in good health.

This clone was seen more than once but under ten times. The rearrangement joins TRBV5-4 to TRBJ2-5; 7 bases match TRBD1. This CDR3 has 15 amino acids. The trim removed 0 bases at V and 0 bases at J, leaving 2 bases unmatched. Looked up from germline, CDR1 is SGHNT and CDR2 is YYREEE (reference sequence). The CDR3 is CASSLADRDQETQYF. CDR3 in DNA: TGTGCCAGCAGCTTGGCCGACAGGGACCAAGAGACCCAGTACTTC.

V usage is TRBV27 and J usage is TRBJ2-7; maybe TRBD2 (5 bases). Germline V gene data show CDR1 as MNHEY and CDR2 as SMNVEV (reference sequence). This CDR3 is 14 amino acids long. V gave up 3 bases and J gave up 4 bases, with 13 bases separating them. Written as DNA, the CDR3 is TGTGCCAGCAGTTTGGGTGCAACGGGGTACGAGCAGTACTTC. Protein sequence: CASSLGATGYEQYF.

The CDR3 reads CASSSNQETQYF. Written as DNA, the CDR3 is TGTGCCAGTAGTTCCAACCAAGAGACCCAGTACTTC. The V and J genes are TRBV19 and TRBJ2-5, with D unclear. The length of the CDR3 is 12 residues. The V gene lost 5 bases and the J gene lost 0 bases, with 4 bases spanning the gap. Germline values: CDR1 LNHDA, CDR2 SQIVND (reference sequence).

This sequence joins TRBV28 and TRBJ1-1; the match to TRBD1 covers 10 bases. The V gene's germline CDR1 is MDHEN and CDR2 SYDVKM. V dropped 4 bases and J dropped 1; count of bases not matched to a gene: 9. The CDR3 covers 17 residues. The CDR3 region is CASSSGTGVVGNTEAFF. The CDR3 DNA follows: TGTGCCAGCAGTTCCGGGACAGGGGTAGTTGGGAACACTGAAGCTTTCTTT.

This clone was recorded once. The chain has TRBV18 and TRBJ1-4; maybe TRBD1 (5 bases). CDR1 KGHSH and CDR2 LQKENI come from the germline V gene. The V gene lost 5 bases and the J gene lost 8 bases, with 21 bases spanning the gap. The CDR3 runs to 16 residues. The CDR3 spells CASSADLRGETEKLFF. In nucleotides, the CDR3 is TGTGCCAGCTCAGCCGATCTACGGGGGGAGACCGAAAAACTGTTTTTT.

The gene calls are TRBV5-1 and TRBJ1-1; 8 bases map to TRBD1. V lost 0 bases and J lost 2; bases outside the gene matches: 6. The CDR3 is made up of 16 amino acids. CDR1 and CDR2 (germline): SGHRS, YFSETQ. The CDR3 sequence is CASSLEGRGLNTEAFF. CDR3 nucleotides: TGCGCCAGCAGCTTGGAGGGCAGGGGGCTAAACACTGAAGCTTTCTTT.

The rearrangement uses TRBV29-1 and TRBJ2-1; 14 nucleotides agree with TRBD2. V shed 2 bases, J shed 2 bases, and the junction held 14 bases outside the gene matches. In germline, CDR1 is SQVTM, CDR2 ANQGSEA. The CDR3 totals 20 residues. CDR3: CSVEYRTGGTSGGTYNEQFF. CDR3 in DNA: TGCAGCGTTGAATATAGGACAGGGGGGACTAGCGGGGGTACCTACAATGAGCAGTTCTTC.

The chain is built from TRBV5-4 and TRBJ1-4; a possible D gene is TRBD1 (5 bases). V shed 0 bases and J shed 8 bases, with 14 bases lying between them. CDR1 is SGHNT, CDR2 YYREEE, per germline (reference sequence). The CDR3 length is 15 residues. CDR3 in amino acids: CASSLAQGDIEKLFF. The DNA for the CDR3 is TGTGCCAGCAGCTTGGCGCAGGGAGATATCGAAAAACTGTTTTTT.

This chain connects TRBV5-6 to TRBJ1-1; D is perhaps TRBD1 (6 bases). CDR3 length: 14 residues. Germline V gives CDR1 SGHDT, CDR2 YYEEEE. Trimming removed 3 bases at V and 6 bases at J, with 15 bases between. CDR3 in amino acids: CASSYTGNYAEAFF. The CDR3 DNA is TGTGCCAGCAGCTATACAGGGAATTACGCTGAAGCTTTCTTT.

J is TRBJ2-7 and V is TRBV2, with no clear D. Germline V CDR1 and CDR2: SNHLY, FYNNEI. V lost 1 base to trimming and J lost 3 bases, with 7 bases between them. This CDR3 contains 13 residues. CDR3 bases: TGTGCCAGCAGTGAAGGGCCCCGCTACGAGCAGTACTTC. Its translation is CASSEGPRYEQYF.

The chain joins TRBV11-2 to TRBJ2-1; D ambiguous. Between the trimmed V and J ends, which lost 1 base and 6 bases, there was a span of 16 bases. Germline V gives CDR1 SGHAT, CDR2 FQNNGV. This CDR3 region has 16 residues. CDR3 residues: CASSLAANIPGNEQFF. CDR3 sequence (DNA): TGTGCCAGCAGCTTAGCAGCGAACATACCTGGCAATGAGCAGTTCTTC.

The gene calls are TRBV7-8 and TRBJ1-5; the D is unclear. This CDR3 is 13 amino acids long. V was pared by 3 bases and J by 3 bases, with 6 bases between. The germline V gene has CDR1 SGHVS and CDR2 FQNEAQ. The DNA of the CDR3 is TGTGCCAGCAGCTTCAGGATCAATCAGCCCCAGCATTTT. It specifies CASSFRINQPQHF.

V is TRBV19 and J is TRBJ2-1; 8 bases agree with TRBD2. CDR3 size: 15 residues. V lost 1 base and J lost 4; bases outside the gene matches: 3. Germline-derived CDR1 and CDR2 are LNHDA and SQIVND (reference sequence). DNA of the CDR3: TGTGCCAGTAGTATAGGTACTAGCGGATACAATGAGCAGTTCTTC. Translated, it gives CASSIGTSGYNEQFF. Full variable domain (missing parts from reference TRBV19 and TRBJ2-1): DGGITQSPKYLFRKEGQNVTLSCEQNLNHDAMYWYRQDPGQGLRLIYYSQIVNDFQKGDIAEGYSVSREKKESFPLTVTSAQKNPTAFYLCASSIGTSGYNEQFFGPGTRLTVL.